This T cell receptor beta chain was captured by sequencing in a study of cytomegalovirus exposure and HLA in healthy donors. General study findings and limits: Later genetic work tied a missense DCLRE1C variant to beta-chain V and J trimming.

Amplification used 60 Vbeta primers and 13 Jbeta primers. Method: immunoSEQ multiplex PCR; TCRdb's copy keeps in-frame clones and lacks some. The data show about 160,000 clones, roughly 84% seen once. To note about this clone: Its antigen is still unknown.

Germline V CDR1 and CDR2: SGHTA, FQGNSA. The CDR3 has 17 residues. The J segment lost 2 bases and the V segment lost 5 bases, leaving 10 bases of the junction unmatched. The chain carries TRBV7-2 and TRBJ2-3; TRBD2 matches 10 bases. Sequencing was carried out using PBMCs. The sequence came from a boy between 2 and 10 years old in good health and CMV-seronegative. The CDR3, as DNA: TGTGCCAGCAGCCCCAGACTAGCGGGCCTATACACAGATACGCAGTATTTT. It encodes CASSPRLAGLYTDTQYF.